The 27 T cell receptor beta chains below come from one sample, sequenced in a study of blood T cell repertoires in COVID-19. Assay: immunoSEQ multiplex PCR; the TCRdb copy retains only in-frame clones and omits some. The top ten hold over 8.5% of the sample, which has approximately 290,000 clones, 89% seen once. The sequenced sample was peripheral blood. The source is a woman aged 30 to 39 with COVID-19, enrolled during active disease.

J is TRBJ2-7 and V is TRBV2; 10 bases fit TRBD1. Germline V gives CDR1 SNHLY, CDR2 FYNNEI. Unmatched junction bases numbered 9, after V lost 5 bases and J lost 5 bases. CDR3 length: 15 residues. CDR3 sequence reads: CASSRIGQGVHEQYF. The CDR3 DNA sequence: TGTGCCAGCAGTAGGATTGGACAGGGGGTCCACGAGCAGTACTTC.

The chain is built from TRBV2 and TRBJ1-1, with D perhaps TRBD1 (6 bases). The CDR3 covers 14 residues. Germline lookup yields CDR1 SNHLY and CDR2 FYNNEI. V was cut by 8 bases and J by 7 bases, with 20 bases left in between. The chain's CDR3 is CASPLEDSLFEAFF. DNA of the CDR3: TGTGCCAGCCCCCTGGAGGACAGCCTTTTTGAAGCTTTCTTT. Variable domain in full (rest from reference TRBV2 and TRBJ1-1): EPEVTQTPSHQVTQMGQEVILRCVPISNHLYFYWYRQILGQKVEFLVSFYNNEISEKSEIFDDQFSVERPDGSNFTLKIRSTKLEDSAMYFCASPLEDSLFEAFFGQGTRLTVV.

The V gene is TRBV19, the J gene TRBJ1-2; TRBD1 might be the D (5 bases). Germline lookup yields CDR1 LNHDA and CDR2 SQIVND (reference sequence). The CDR3 spans 14 residues. The germline V and J ends were trimmed by 4 bases and 4 bases, with 13 bases remaining between them. The CDR3 DNA follows: TGTGCCAGTAGTAGCCCAGGGATGGGCTATGGCTACACCTTC. Translating it yields CASSSPGMGYGYTF.

The chain recombines TRBV5-4 with TRBJ1-2, with D maybe TRBD1 (5 bases). Trimming left V 0 bases short and J 5 bases short, with 17 bases between. The germline CDR1 and CDR2 sequences are SGHNT and YYREEE (reference sequence). CDR3 length equals 16 residues. For the CDR3, the DNA is TGTGCCAGCAGCTTGGCTTGGGGGGGGAGCCGATATGGCTACACCTTC. It yields the protein CASSLAWGGSRYGYTF.

The V and J genes are TRBV9 and TRBJ1-6; 9 bases fit TRBD1. The CDR3 loop spans 14 amino acids. Germline V gene sequence: CDR1 SGDLS, CDR2 YYNGEE. The ends lost 2 bases at V and 7 bases at J; junction bases unmatched: 1. The CDR3 nucleotides read TGTGCCAGCAGCGTGGACAGGGGAAATTCACCCCTCCACTTT. Translation: CASSVDRGNSPLHF. Using reference TRBV9 and TRBJ1-6 for the parts outside the CDR3, the full variable domain is DSGVTQTPKHLITATGQRVTLRCSPRSGDLSVYWYQQSLDQGLQFLIQYYNGEERAKGNILERFSAQQFPDLHSELNLSSLELGDSALYFCASSVDRGNSPLHFGNGTRLTVT.

This chain connects TRBV6-5 to TRBJ2-5; D remains unclear. Per the germline V gene, CDR1 is MNHEY and CDR2 is SVGAGI. The CDR3 totals 15 residues. V lost 2 bases, J lost 2 bases, and 12 bases lay in between. CDR3 protein: CASSYTHSGQETQYF. The CDR3 coding sequence is TGTGCCAGCAGTTACACACACAGTGGTCAAGAGACCCAGTACTTC.

The chain employs TRBV5-5 and TRBJ1-6; possible D gene TRBD1, 5 bases. Trimming removed 4 bases at V and 0 bases at J, with 14 bases between. The CDR3 runs to 17 residues. The germline gives CDR1 SGHKS, CDR2 YYEKEE (reference sequence). CDR3 coding DNA: TGTGCCAGCAGCCGAACACAGGCGAGCTCCTATAATTCACCCCTCCACTTT. As protein: CASSRTQASSYNSPLHF.

This clone was seen once. This sequence joins TRBV19 and TRBJ2-2; D gene ambiguous. The CDR3 is made up of 14 amino acids. Deletions cut 8 bases from V and 2 bases from J, with 12 bases between. Germline V gene sequence: CDR1 LNHDA, CDR2 SQIVND (reference sequence). CDR3 DNA: TGTGCCAGTCCCATACTATTTAACACCGGGGAGCTGTTTTTT. It encodes CASPILFNTGELFF.

The chain couples TRBV15 to TRBJ2-7; 12 nucleotides agree with TRBD2. CDR3 length: 14 residues. With 2 bases clipped from V and 6 bases from J, the junction kept 2 bases outside the gene matches. CDR1 is LNHNV and CDR2 is YYDKDF in the germline V gene (reference sequence). CDR3 sequence: CATSRMTSGGEQYF. CDR3 bases: TGTGCCACCAGCAGAATGACTAGCGGGGGCGAGCAGTACTTC.

The CDR3 reads CASSFSEEDTDTQYF. The CDR3, as DNA: TGTGCCAGCAGCTTCTCAGAAGAGGACACAGATACGCAGTATTTT. J is TRBJ2-3 and V is TRBV2; D gene unclear. This CDR3 spans 15 amino acids. Deletions cut 6 bases from V and 2 bases from J, with 15 bases between. CDR1 is SNHLY, CDR2 FYNNEI, per germline. Based on the CDR3 plus reference TRBV2 and TRBJ2-3, the full variable domain is EPEVTQTPSHQVTQMGQEVILRCVPISNHLYFYWYRQILGQKVEFLVSFYNNEISEKSEIFDDQFSVERPDGSNFTLKIRSTKLEDSAMYFCASSFSEEDTDTQYFGPGTRLTVL.

This chain uses TRBV29-1 with TRBJ1-5, with D perhaps matching TRBD1 (5 bases). Trimming pared 4 bases from V and 7 bases from J, leaving 17 bases between. The length of the CDR3 is 14 residues. Germline V CDR1 and CDR2: SQVTM, ANQGSEA. Written as DNA, the CDR3 is TGCAGCGTTGGGGGGGATTCGACGGGGCAGCCCCAGCATTTT. Protein product: CSVGGDSTGQPQHF.

The V gene is TRBV28, the J gene TRBJ2-1, with 9 positions matching TRBD2. The germline gives CDR1 MDHEN, CDR2 SYDVKM. V shed 6 bases, J shed 3 bases, and the junction held 12 bases outside the gene matches. This CDR3 has 17 residues. CDR3 sequence (DNA): TGTGCCAGCAGGTCTTCTTTCCTAGCGGGGAACTACAATGAGCAGTTCTTC. It yields the protein CASRSSFLAGNYNEQFF.

The rearrangement joins TRBV24-1 to TRBJ1-2; D unclear. V was trimmed by 3 bases and J by 6 bases, leaving 7 bases between them. The V gene's germline CDR1 is KGHDR and CDR2 SFDVKD. This CDR3 contains 12 residues. The CDR3 nucleotides are TGTGCCACCAGTGATCCGGGTAATGGCTACACCTTC. Its translation: CATSDPGNGYTF.

The chain couples TRBV6-5 to TRBJ1-2; 7 nucleotides match TRBD1. Germline CDR1 is MNHEY and CDR2 is SVGAGI. The length of the CDR3 is 15 residues. The J segment lost 4 bases and the V segment lost 4 bases, leaving 9 bases of the junction unmatched. The CDR3: CASSSTRGTVYGYTF. The CDR3 nucleotides are TGTGCCAGCAGTTCGACGCGTGGGACAGTCTATGGCTACACCTTC.

The chain carries TRBV28 and TRBJ2-7; 7 bases align to TRBD1. The CDR3 is 14 residues long. J was trimmed by 0 bases and V by 8 bases; bases with no gene match: 7. Germline V gene lookup returns CDR1 MDHEN and CDR2 SYDVKM. CDR3 sequence: CASYRQGFSYEQYF. CDR3 nucleotide sequence: TGTGCCAGCTACCGACAGGGCTTCTCCTACGAGCAGTACTTC.

V is TRBV6-4 and J is TRBJ1-2; D not resolved. The CDR3 is 12 residues long. Germline CDR1 is MRHNA and CDR2 is SNTAGT. CDR3 DNA: TGTGACTCGCGGCGCAGACTACCGGTCTACACCTTC. Encoded protein: CDSRRRLPVYTF.

The V call is TRBV10-3, the J call TRBJ2-5; D gene unclear. Germline assignment: CDR1 ENHRY and CDR2 SYGVKD. Trimming took off 2 bases at V and 2 bases at J, with 6 bases between the two ends. The CDR3 length is 13 residues. The chain's CDR3 is CAISEPPQETQYF. CDR3 DNA sequence: TGTGCCATCAGTGAGCCCCCACAAGAGACCCAGTACTTC.

The chain links TRBV7-9 to TRBJ2-2, with D maybe TRBD2 (6 bases). Germline CDR1 SEHNR, CDR2 FQNEAQ (reference sequence). Trimming cost V 3 bases and J 4 bases, with 12 bases left between them. CDR3 length: 15 amino acids. CDR3 protein: CASSFKEGATGELFF. CDR3 DNA: TGTGCCAGCAGCTTCAAGGAGGGTGCCACCGGGGAGCTGTTTTTT.

This chain links TRBV5-1 with TRBJ2-5; 9 bases map to TRBD2. The CDR3 sequence is 15 residues long. Germline V gene lookup returns CDR1 SGHRS and CDR2 YFSETQ. The trim removed 5 bases at V and 5 bases at J, leaving 10 bases unmatched. The CDR3 region has the DNA TGCGCCAGCAGTCTGGGTGGTAGCGGGGGTGAGACCCAGTACTTC. Amino acid sequence: CASSLGGSGGETQYF.

The chain joins TRBV9 to TRBJ1-2; 9 nucleotides align to TRBD1. The CDR3 runs 16 residues. CDR1 and CDR2 (germline): SGDLS, YYNGEE. Trimming cost V 4 bases and J 2 bases; bases outside gene matches: 9. CDR3 sequence (DNA): TGTGCCAGCAGCCCACAGGGGGCGAGGGAGAACTATGGCTACACCTTC. Translating it yields CASSPQGARENYGYTF.

This chain uses TRBV27 with TRBJ1-1; D is uncertain. This CDR3 is 12 amino acids long. Germline CDR1 reads MNHEY; CDR2 reads SMNVEV (reference sequence). V lost 6 bases to trimming and J lost 1 base, with 6 bases between them. The CDR3 sequence: CASRSPNTEAFF. CDR3 DNA: TGTGCCAGCAGAAGCCCGAACACTGAAGCTTTCTTT.

Concerning this clone itself: The germline gene is not matched at one end of the junction; a read error may be the cause. The genes are TRBV3-1 (or the pseudogene TRBV3-2) and TRBJ2-5, with 11 bases lining up with TRBD2. CDR1 is LGHDT and CDR2 is YNNKEL in the germline V gene (reference sequence). The CDR3 covers 13 residues. CDR3 bases: TGTGCCAGCAGCCAAGGAGGTCTAGCGGGGGGCCACTTC. It codes for CASSQGGLAGGHF.

The gene calls are TRBV21-1 and TRBJ2-3; TRBD1 is the table's D call, not checked against the DNA. TRBV21-1 is termed a pseudogene. CDR3 size: 18 residues. The CDR3 nucleotides read TGTGCCAGCAGCCGTCCCAATCAGGGCTCTGCAAGGGGAGATACGCAGTATTTT. Its translation is CASSRPNQGSARGDTQYF.

The V and J genes are TRBV5-1 and TRBJ1-1; 8 bases map to TRBD1. J gave up 5 bases and V 6 bases, and 3 bases lay outside the gene matches. CDR1 is SGHRS, CDR2 YFSETQ, per germline. This CDR3 has 12 amino acids. The CDR3 coding sequence is TGCGCCAGCACTGACAGGGGTACTGAAGCTTTCTTT. Encoded protein: CASTDRGTEAFF.

This sequence joins TRBV5-1 and TRBJ1-1; D ambiguous. Germline lookup yields CDR1 SGHRS and CDR2 YFSETQ. The CDR3 loop spans 14 amino acids. Deletions cut 5 bases from V and 6 bases from J, with 17 bases between. In DNA, the CDR3 is TGCGCCAGCAGTCTGCTGCGAGGAGAAGCTGAAGCTTTCTTT. This codes for CASSLLRGEAEAFF.

The V call is TRBV10-3, the J call TRBJ2-5, with D unclear. This CDR3 region has 12 residues. CDR1 is ENHRY, CDR2 SYGVKD, per germline. Trimming left V 10 bases short and J 4 bases short, with 13 bases between. CDR3 region: CATQATGETQYF. The CDR3 DNA reads as TGTGCCACCCAAGCGACGGGAGAGACCCAGTACTTC.

This chain connects TRBV3-1 (or the pseudogene TRBV3-2) to TRBJ2-7; D is possibly TRBD2 (7 bases). Germline V CDR1 and CDR2: LGHDT, YNNKEL (reference sequence). This CDR3 has 15 amino acids. V was clipped by 1 base and J by 3 bases, with 13 bases between them. The CDR3 sequence: CASSQGKGGSYEQYF. In DNA, the CDR3 is TGTGCCAGCAGCCAAGGGAAGGGGGGGAGCTACGAGCAGTACTTC.